The 10 T cell receptor beta chains below were found in one sample sequenced in a study of chemoradiotherapy in HPV16-positive cancers. Sequenced by immunoSEQ multiplex PCR; TCRdb stores in-frame clones only, minus some. This table holds 4,500 to 5,000 clones, roughly 90% found once. This specimen was tumor tissue, taken from a patient who underwent chemoradiotherapy. These receptors originate from a human donor with HPV-associated anogenital cancer.

The V call is TRBV6-5, the J call TRBJ2-7, with 9 bases lining up with TRBD1. Germline CDR1 is MNHEY and CDR2 is SVGAGI. The CDR3 extends over 14 amino acids. V gave up 5 bases and J gave up 5 bases; unmatched junction bases: 7. CDR3 residues: CASSTDRGGDEQYF. The CDR3 coding sequence is TGTGCCAGCAGTACCGACAGGGGGGGGGACGAGCAGTACTTC.

The chain carries TRBV30 and TRBJ1-1; no clear D. V shed 2 bases and J shed 4 bases, with 11 bases lying between them. This CDR3 comprises 13 residues. The germline gives CDR1 GTSNPN, CDR2 SVGIG (reference sequence). The CDR3 loop is CAWSTLLTTEAFF. CDR3 sequence (DNA): TGTGCCTGGAGTACCCTTCTCACCACTGAAGCTTTCTTT. The entire variable domain, with the rest obtained from reference TRBV30 and TRBJ1-1, is as follows: SQTIHQWPATLVQPVGSPLSLECTVEGTSNPNLYWYRQAAGRGLQLLFYSVGIGQISSEVPQNLSASRPQDRQFILSSKKLLLSDSGFYLCAWSTLLTTEAFFGQGTRLTVV.

This clone has a single count. The chain recombines TRBV27 with TRBJ2-7, with 7 bases identical to TRBD2. CDR3 length: 17 residues. With 0 bases clipped from V and 4 bases from J, the junction kept 12 bases outside the gene matches. CDR1 and CDR2 (germline): MNHEY, SMNVEV (reference sequence). The CDR3 sequence is CASSLSGPWGGSYEQYF. CDR3 sequence (DNA): TGTGCCAGCAGTTTATCAGGTCCTTGGGGGGGGTCTTACGAGCAGTACTTC.

A single count supports this clone. This sequence joins TRBV12-5 and TRBJ2-7; 9 positions match TRBD1. The V gene's germline CDR1 is LGHNT and CDR2 FRNRAP. This CDR3 comprises 15 residues. The V and J ends lost 7 bases and 6 bases, in that order; junction bases with no gene match: 13. CDR3 DNA: TGTGCTAGTGCCCGTGGCCCACAGGGGGCGTTCGAGCAGTACTTC. Translation gives CASARGPQGAFEQYF.

The chain couples TRBV5-1 to TRBJ2-3; D is perhaps TRBD2 (5 bases). Between the trimmed V and J ends, which lost 3 bases and 4 bases, there was a span of 15 bases. This CDR3 has 15 amino acids. Germline CDR1 reads SGHRS; CDR2 reads YFSETQ. CDR3 sequence reads: CASSYYPGNPDTQYF. CDR3 DNA sequence: TGCGCCAGCAGCTACTATCCCGGGAACCCAGATACGCAGTATTTT.

V usage is TRBV5-8 and J usage is TRBJ1-5; D not resolved. Trimming cost V 5 bases and J 0 bases, with 12 bases left between them. Germline CDR1 is SGHTS and CDR2 is YDEGEE. The CDR3 is 15 amino acids. The CDR3 is CASSTEIYSNQPQHF. The CDR3, as DNA: TGTGCCAGCAGTACAGAGATTTATAGCAATCAGCCCCAGCATTTT.

The rearrangement joins TRBV6-6 to TRBJ2-3; D gene ambiguous. V lost 3 bases to trimming and J lost 4 bases, with 8 bases between them. The CDR3 loop spans 13 amino acids. Germline CDR1 is MNHNY and CDR2 is SVGAGI (reference sequence). This CDR3 reads CASSYYFADTQYF. In DNA, the CDR3 is TGTGCCAGCAGTTATTATTTTGCAGATACGCAGTATTTT.

In this sample, this clone turned up once. The V gene is TRBV19, the J gene TRBJ1-2; possibly TRBD1 for D (5 bases). CDR3 length: 14 residues. Germline V gene sequence: CDR1 LNHDA, CDR2 SQIVND (reference sequence). V was cut by 6 bases and J by 4 bases, with 15 bases left in between. The CDR3 region is CASSPVGGGYGYTF. The CDR3 DNA reads TGTGCCAGTAGCCCCGTGGGGGGTGGCTATGGCTACACCTTC. Variable domain in full (rest from reference TRBV19 and TRBJ1-2): DGGITQSPKYLFRKEGQNVTLSCEQNLNHDAMYWYRQDPGQGLRLIYYSQIVNDFQKGDIAEGYSVSREKKESFPLTVTSAQKNPTAFYLCASSPVGGGYGYTFGSGTRLTVV.

J is TRBJ2-6 and V is TRBV5-8; D is unresolved. Germline-derived CDR1 and CDR2 are SGHTS and YDEGEE. Trimming shortened V by 5 bases and J by 0 bases, and 18 bases separated the two germline ends. The CDR3 covers 18 residues. Here the CDR3 reads CASSPNSLTASGANVLTF. The CDR3 DNA sequence: TGTGCCAGCAGTCCTAACTCACTCACAGCCTCTGGGGCCAACGTCCTGACTTTC.

The J gene is TRBJ2-2, the V gene TRBV19; D unresolved. The CDR3 runs to 12 residues. The germline gives CDR1 LNHDA, CDR2 SQIVND (reference sequence). Trimming shortened V by 3 bases and J by 3 bases, and 2 bases separated the two germline ends. CDR3 bases: TGTGCCAGTAGTATTCACACCGGGGAGCTGTTTTTT. Protein: CASSIHTGELFF. The complete variable domain, with remaining parts taken from reference TRBV19 and TRBJ2-2, reads DGGITQSPKYLFRKEGQNVTLSCEQNLNHDAMYWYRQDPGQGLRLIYYSQIVNDFQKGDIAEGYSVSREKKESFPLTVTSAQKNPTAFYLCASSIHTGELFFGEGSRLTVL.